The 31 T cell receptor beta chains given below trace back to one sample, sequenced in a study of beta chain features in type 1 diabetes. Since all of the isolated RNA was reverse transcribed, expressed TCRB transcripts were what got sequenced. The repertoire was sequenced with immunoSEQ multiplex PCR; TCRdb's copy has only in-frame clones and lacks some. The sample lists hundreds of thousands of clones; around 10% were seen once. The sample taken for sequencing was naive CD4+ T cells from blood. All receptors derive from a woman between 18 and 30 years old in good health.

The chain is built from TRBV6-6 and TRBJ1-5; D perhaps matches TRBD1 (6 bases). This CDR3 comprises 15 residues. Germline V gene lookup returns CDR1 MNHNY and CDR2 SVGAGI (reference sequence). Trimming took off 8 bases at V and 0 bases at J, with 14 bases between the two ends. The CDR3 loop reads CASGDILYSNQPQHF. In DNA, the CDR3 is TGTGCCAGCGGGGACATCCTTTATAGCAATCAGCCCCAGCATTTT.

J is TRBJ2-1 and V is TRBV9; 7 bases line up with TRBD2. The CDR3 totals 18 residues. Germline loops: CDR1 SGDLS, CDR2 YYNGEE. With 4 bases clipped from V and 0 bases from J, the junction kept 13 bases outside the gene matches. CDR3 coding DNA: TGTGCCAGCAGCCTTTCCGGGAGGTCAGTAAGCTCCTACAATGAGCAGTTCTTC. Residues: CASSLSGRSVSSYNEQFF.

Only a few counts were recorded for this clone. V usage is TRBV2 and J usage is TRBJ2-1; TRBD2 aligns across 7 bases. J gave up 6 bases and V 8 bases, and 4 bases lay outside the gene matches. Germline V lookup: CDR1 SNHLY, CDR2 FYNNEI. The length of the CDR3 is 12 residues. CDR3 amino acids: CASWASGNEQFF. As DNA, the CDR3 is TGTGCCAGCTGGGCTAGCGGCAATGAGCAGTTCTTC. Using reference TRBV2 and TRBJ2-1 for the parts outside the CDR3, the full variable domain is EPEVTQTPSHQVTQMGQEVILRCVPISNHLYFYWYRQILGQKVEFLVSFYNNEISEKSEIFDDQFSVERPDGSNFTLKIRSTKLEDSAMYFCASWASGNEQFFGPGTRLTVL.

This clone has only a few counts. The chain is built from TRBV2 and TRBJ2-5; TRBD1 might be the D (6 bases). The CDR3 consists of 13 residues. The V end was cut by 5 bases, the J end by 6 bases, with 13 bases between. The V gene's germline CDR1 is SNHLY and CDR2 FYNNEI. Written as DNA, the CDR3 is TGTGCCAGCAGTCAACAAGACAGGCAGACCCAGTACTTC. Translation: CASSQQDRQTQYF.

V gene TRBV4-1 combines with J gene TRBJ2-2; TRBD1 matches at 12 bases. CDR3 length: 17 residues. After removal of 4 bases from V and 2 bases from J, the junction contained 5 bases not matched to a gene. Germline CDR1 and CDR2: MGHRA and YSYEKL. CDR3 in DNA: TGCGCCAGCAGCCTGGGACAGGGGGCTGTCAACACCGGGGAGCTGTTTTTT. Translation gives CASSLGQGAVNTGELFF.

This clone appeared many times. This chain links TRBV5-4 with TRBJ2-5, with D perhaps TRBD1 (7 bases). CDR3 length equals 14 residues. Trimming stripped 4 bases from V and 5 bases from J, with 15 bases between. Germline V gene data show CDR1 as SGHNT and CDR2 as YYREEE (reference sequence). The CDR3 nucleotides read TGTGCCAGCAGCACGCGGACAGGAGGGGAGACCCAGTACTTC. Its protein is CASSTRTGGETQYF.

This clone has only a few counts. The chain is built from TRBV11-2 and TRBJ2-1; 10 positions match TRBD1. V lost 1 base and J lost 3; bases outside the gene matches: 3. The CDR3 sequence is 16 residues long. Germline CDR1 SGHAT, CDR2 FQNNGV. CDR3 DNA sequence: TGTGCCAGCAGCTTAGGACAGGGGGCGGGCTACAATGAGCAGTTCTTC. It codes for CASSLGQGAGYNEQFF. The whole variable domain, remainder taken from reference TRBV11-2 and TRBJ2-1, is EAGVAQSPRYKIIEKRQSVAFWCNPISGHATLYWYQQILGQGPKLLIQFQNNGVVDDSQLPKDRFSAERLKGVDSTLKIQPAKLEDSAVYLCASSLGQGAGYNEQFFGPGTRLTVL.

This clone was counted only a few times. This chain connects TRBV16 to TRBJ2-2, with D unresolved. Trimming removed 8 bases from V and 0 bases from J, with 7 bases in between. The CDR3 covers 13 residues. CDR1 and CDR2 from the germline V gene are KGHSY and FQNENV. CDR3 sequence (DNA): TGTGCCAGCCGGCGGACGAACACCGGGGAGCTGTTTTTT. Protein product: CASRRTNTGELFF.

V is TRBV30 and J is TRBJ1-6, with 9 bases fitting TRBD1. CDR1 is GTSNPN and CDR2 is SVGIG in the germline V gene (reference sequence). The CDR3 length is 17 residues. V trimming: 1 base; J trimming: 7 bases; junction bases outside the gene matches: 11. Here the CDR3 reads CAWSAILPGTGNSPLHF. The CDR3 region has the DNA TGTGCCTGGAGTGCGATCCTCCCCGGGACAGGGAATTCACCCCTCCACTTT.

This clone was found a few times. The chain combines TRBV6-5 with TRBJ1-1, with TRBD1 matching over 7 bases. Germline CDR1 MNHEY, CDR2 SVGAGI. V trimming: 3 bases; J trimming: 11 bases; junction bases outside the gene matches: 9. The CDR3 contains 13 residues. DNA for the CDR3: TGTGCCAGCAGTTATGGACAGGCGGTCCGGGCTTTCTTT. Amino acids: CASSYGQAVRAFF.

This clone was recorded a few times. The CDR3 protein is CASSESPGSGGGETQYF. In DNA form, the CDR3 reads TGTGCCAGCAGTGAATCCCCCGGTAGCGGGGGAGGTGAGACCCAGTACTTC. The V call is TRBV2, the J call TRBJ2-5; 9 bases are a match to TRBD2. The CDR3 extends over 17 amino acids. V lost 2 bases, J lost 5 bases, and 12 bases stayed unmatched. Per the germline V gene, CDR1 is SNHLY and CDR2 is FYNNEI.

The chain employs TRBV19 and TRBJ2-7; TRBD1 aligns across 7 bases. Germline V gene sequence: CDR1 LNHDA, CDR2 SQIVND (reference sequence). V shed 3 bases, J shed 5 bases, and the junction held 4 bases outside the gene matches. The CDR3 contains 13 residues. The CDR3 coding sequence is TGTGCCAGTAGTATCGACAGGGTACACGAGCAGTACTTC. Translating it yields CASSIDRVHEQYF.

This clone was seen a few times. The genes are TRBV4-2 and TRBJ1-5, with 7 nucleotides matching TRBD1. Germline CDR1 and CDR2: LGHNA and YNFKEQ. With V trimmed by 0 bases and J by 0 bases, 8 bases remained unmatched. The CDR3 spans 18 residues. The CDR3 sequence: CASSQETQQGLSNQPQHF. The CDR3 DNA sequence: TGTGCCAGCAGCCAAGAGACACAACAGGGGCTTAGCAATCAGCCCCAGCATTTT.

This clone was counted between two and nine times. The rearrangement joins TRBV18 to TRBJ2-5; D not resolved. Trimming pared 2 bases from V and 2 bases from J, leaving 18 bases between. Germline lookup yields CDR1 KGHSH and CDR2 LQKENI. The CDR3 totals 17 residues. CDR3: CASSPVLSALSQETQYF. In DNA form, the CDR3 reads TGTGCCAGCTCACCAGTCTTGAGCGCCCTTAGTCAAGAGACCCAGTACTTC.

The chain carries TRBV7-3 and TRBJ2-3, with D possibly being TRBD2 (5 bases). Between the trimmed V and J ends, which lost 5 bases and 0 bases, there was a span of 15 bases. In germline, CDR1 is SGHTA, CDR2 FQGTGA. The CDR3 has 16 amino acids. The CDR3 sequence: CASSPAPGISTDTQYF. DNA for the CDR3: TGTGCCAGCAGCCCGGCCCCCGGGATTAGCACAGATACGCAGTATTTT.

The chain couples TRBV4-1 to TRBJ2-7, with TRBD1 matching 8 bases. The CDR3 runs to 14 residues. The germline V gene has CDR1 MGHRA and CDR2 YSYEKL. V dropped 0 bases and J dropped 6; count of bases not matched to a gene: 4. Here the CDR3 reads CASSQDDRGFEQYF. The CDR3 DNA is TGCGCCAGCAGCCAAGATGACAGGGGATTCGAGCAGTACTTC.

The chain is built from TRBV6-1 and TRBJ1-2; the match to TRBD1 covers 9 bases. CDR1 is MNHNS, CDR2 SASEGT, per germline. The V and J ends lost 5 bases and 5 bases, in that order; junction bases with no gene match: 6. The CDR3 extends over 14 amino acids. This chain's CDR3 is CASSPTGTGYGYTF. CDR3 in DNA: TGTGCCAGCAGTCCAACCGGGACAGGGTATGGCTACACCTTC.

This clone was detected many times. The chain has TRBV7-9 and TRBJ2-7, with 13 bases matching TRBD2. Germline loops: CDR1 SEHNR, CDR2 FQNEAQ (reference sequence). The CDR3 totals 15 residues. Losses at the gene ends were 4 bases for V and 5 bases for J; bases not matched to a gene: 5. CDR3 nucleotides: TGTGCCAGCAGCTCTCGACTAGCGGGGGGCAACGAGCAGTACTTC. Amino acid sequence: CASSSRLAGGNEQYF.

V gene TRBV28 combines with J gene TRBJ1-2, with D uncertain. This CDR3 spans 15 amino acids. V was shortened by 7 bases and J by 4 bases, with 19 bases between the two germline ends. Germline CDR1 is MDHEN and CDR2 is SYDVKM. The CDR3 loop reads CASTTTRRSGYGYTF. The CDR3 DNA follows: TGTGCCAGCACCACAACTCGACGGAGTGGCTATGGCTACACCTTC.

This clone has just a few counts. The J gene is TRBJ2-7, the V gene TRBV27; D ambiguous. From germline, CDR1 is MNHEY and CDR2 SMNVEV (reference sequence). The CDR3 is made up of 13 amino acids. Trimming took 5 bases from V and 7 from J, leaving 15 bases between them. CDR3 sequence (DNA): TGTGCCAGCAGTCCCGTATTCCTCTTGGAGCAGTACTTC. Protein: CASSPVFLLEQYF.

The CDR3 DNA reads TGTGCCAGCAGTGAATCTCTTCGGCGGACTATCCATGGCTACACCTTC. This sequence encodes CASSESLRRTIHGYTF. V usage is TRBV2 and J usage is TRBJ1-2; D is undetermined. CDR3 length: 16 amino acids. V was trimmed by 2 bases and J by 6 bases, leaving 19 bases between them. Germline loops: CDR1 SNHLY, CDR2 FYNNEI. The full variable domain, completed using reference TRBV2 and TRBJ1-2, is EPEVTQTPSHQVTQMGQEVILRCVPISNHLYFYWYRQILGQKVEFLVSFYNNEISEKSEIFDDQFSVERPDGSNFTLKIRSTKLEDSAMYFCASSESLRRTIHGYTFGSGTRLTVV.

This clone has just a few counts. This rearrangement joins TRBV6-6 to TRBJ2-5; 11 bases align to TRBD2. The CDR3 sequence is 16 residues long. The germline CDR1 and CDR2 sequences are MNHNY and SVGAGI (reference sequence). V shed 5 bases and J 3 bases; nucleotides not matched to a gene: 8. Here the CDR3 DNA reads TGTGCCAGCAGTCCCAAAGGGACTAGCGGCGAAGAGACCCAGTACTTC. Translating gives CASSPKGTSGEETQYF.

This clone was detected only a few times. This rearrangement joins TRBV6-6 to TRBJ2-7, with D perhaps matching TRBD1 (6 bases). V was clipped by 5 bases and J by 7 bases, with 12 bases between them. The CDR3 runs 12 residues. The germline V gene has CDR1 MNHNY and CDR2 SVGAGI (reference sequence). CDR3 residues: CASSTSGVEQYF. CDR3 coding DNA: TGTGCCAGCAGTACTTCAGGGGTGGAGCAGTACTTC.

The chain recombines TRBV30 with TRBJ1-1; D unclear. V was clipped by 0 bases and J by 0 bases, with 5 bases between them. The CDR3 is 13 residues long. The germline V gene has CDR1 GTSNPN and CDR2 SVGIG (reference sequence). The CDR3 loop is CAWSVTLNTEAFF. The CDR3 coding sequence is TGTGCCTGGAGTGTAACTTTGAACACTGAAGCTTTCTTT.

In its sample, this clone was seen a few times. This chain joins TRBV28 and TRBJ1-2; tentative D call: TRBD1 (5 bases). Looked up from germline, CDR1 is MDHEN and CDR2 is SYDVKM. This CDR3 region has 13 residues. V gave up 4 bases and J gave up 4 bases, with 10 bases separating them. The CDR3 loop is CASSSTGVYGYTF. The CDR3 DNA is TGTGCCAGCAGTTCCACAGGAGTCTATGGCTACACCTTC.

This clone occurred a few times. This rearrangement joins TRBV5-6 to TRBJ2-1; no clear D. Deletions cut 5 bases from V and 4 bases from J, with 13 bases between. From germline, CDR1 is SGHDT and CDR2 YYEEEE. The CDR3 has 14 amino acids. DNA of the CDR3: TGTGCCAGCAGTATCGACTCCAAATACAATGAGCAGTTCTTC. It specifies CASSIDSKYNEQFF.

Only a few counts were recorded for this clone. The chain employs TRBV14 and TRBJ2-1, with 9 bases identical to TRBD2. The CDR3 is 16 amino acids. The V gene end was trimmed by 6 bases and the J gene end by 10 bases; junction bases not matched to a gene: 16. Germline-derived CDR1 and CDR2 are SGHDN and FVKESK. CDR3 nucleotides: TGTGCCAGCAGTCCAAGGACTAGCGCGCTGAAGCGGGAGCAGTTCTTC. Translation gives CASSPRTSALKREQFF.

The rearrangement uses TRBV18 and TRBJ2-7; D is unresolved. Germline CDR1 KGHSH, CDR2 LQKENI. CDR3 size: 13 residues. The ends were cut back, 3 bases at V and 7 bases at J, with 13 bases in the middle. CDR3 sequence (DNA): TGTGCCAGCTCACCTCCCCCACCGCGGGAGCAGTACTTC. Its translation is CASSPPPPREQYF. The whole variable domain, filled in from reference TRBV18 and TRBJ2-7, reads NAGVMQNPRHLVRRRGQEARLRCSPMKGHSHVYWYRQLPEEGLKFMVYLQKENIIDESGMPKERFSAEFPKEGPSILRIQQVVRGDSAAYFCASSPPPPREQYFGPGTRLTVT.

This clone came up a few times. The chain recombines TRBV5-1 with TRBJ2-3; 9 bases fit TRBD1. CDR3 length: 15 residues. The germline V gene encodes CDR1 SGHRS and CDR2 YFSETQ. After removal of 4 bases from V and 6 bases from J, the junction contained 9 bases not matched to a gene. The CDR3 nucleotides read TGCGCCAGCAGCCCGAGGGGGACAGGGACCGATACGCAGTATTTT. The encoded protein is CASSPRGTGTDTQYF.

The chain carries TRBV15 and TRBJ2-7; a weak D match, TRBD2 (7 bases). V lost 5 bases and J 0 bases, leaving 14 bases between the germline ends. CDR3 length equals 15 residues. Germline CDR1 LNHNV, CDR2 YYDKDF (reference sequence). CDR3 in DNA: TGTGCCACCAGCCTGGGGGGCGGGAGCTCCTACGAGCAGTACTTC. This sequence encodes CATSLGGGSSYEQYF.

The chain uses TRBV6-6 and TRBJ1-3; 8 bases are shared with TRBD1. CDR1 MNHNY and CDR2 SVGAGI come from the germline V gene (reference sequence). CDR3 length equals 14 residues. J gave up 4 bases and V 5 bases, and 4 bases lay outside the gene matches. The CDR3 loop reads CASSRTGSGNTIYF. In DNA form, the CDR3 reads TGTGCCAGCAGTAGGACAGGGTCCGGAAACACCATATATTTT.